This passage covers 9 T cell receptor beta chains from one sample sequenced in a study of T cells in localized non-small cell lung cancer (dated by TCRdb to 2020 to 2021). The library was built by means of the immunoSEQ multiplex PCR assay. TCRdb took this table from immuneACCESS and kept in-frame rearrangements with V and J called. Such tables lack part of the clones; where checked against another copy, unresolved V genes explain under half of the gap, and the rest is unexplained. A total of around 140,000 clones appear in this sample, 70% to 90% of them only once. The biggest ten clones account for about 1.5% of the sample. The starting material was peripheral blood, obtained before any cancer treatment. The receptors stem from a female donor of 60 years or more with stage I lung adenocarcinoma.

V is TRBV6-5 and J is TRBJ2-3, with unresolved D. Per the germline V gene, CDR1 is MNHEY and CDR2 is SVGAGI. This CDR3 has 15 residues. Trimming shortened V by 3 bases and J by 0 bases, and 10 bases separated the two germline ends. The CDR3 spells CASSYHGRSTDTQYF. CDR3 in DNA: TGTGCCAGCAGTTATCACGGGCGCAGCACAGATACGCAGTATTTT.

The V and J genes are TRBV5-4 and TRBJ2-7; 11 nucleotides agree with TRBD2. Germline CDR1 is SGHNT and CDR2 is YYREEE (reference sequence). The CDR3 runs 16 residues. V trimming: 4 bases; J trimming: 9 bases; junction bases outside the gene matches: 15. In DNA, the CDR3 is TGTGCCAGCAGCGGCTCCGGGACTAGCGGTTCAATGGCGCAGTACTTC. It codes for CASSGSGTSGSMAQYF.

The chain recombines TRBV5-1 with TRBJ1-2, with D perhaps TRBD1 (5 bases). Trimming shortened V by 0 bases and J by 3 bases, and 12 bases separated the two germline ends. Germline CDR1 SGHRS, CDR2 YFSETQ. CDR3 length equals 15 residues. CDR3 sequence: CASSLEGEPYYGYTF. The CDR3, as DNA: TGCGCCAGCAGCTTGGAAGGGGAACCCTACTATGGCTACACCTTC.

The V gene is TRBV7-3, the J gene TRBJ2-1; 10 nucleotides agree with TRBD2. The CDR3 is 14 amino acids. Looked up from germline, CDR1 is SGHTA and CDR2 is FQGTGA. Trimming removed 5 bases from V and 4 bases from J; junction bases left unmatched: 2. The CDR3 bases are TGTGCCAGCAGCCAACTAGCGGGGTACAATGAGCAGTTCTTC. Residues: CASSQLAGYNEQFF. The complete variable domain, with remaining parts taken from reference TRBV7-3 and TRBJ2-1, reads GAGVSQTPSNKVTEKGKYVELRCDPISGHTALYWYRQSLGQGPEFLIYFQGTGAADDSGLPNDRFFAVRPEGSVSTLKIQRTERGDSAVYLCASSQLAGYNEQFFGPGTRLTVL.

CDR3: CASSQAGGLWGEAFF. The DNA for the CDR3 is TGCGCCAGCAGCCAAGCGGGGGGCTTATGGGGTGAAGCTTTCTTT. The rearrangement links TRBV4-1 to TRBJ1-1, with a tentative D call TRBD1 (6 bases). The CDR3 contains 15 residues. Trimming shortened V by 1 base and J by 7 bases, and 16 bases separated the two germline ends. In germline, CDR1 is MGHRA, CDR2 YSYEKL.

The chain links TRBV27 to TRBJ2-7; a possible D gene is TRBD1 (6 bases). The CDR3 covers 14 residues. In germline, CDR1 is MNHEY, CDR2 SMNVEV (reference sequence). Trimming stripped 5 bases from V and 1 base from J, with 12 bases between. The CDR3 DNA reads as TGTGCCAGCAGTCCCAACAGGGAATCCTACGAGCAGTACTTC. Translated, it gives CASSPNRESYEQYF.

The CDR3 DNA reads TGTGCCAGCAGCTTAGGAGGGGTCCCCGGGGAGCTGTTTTTT. Amino acid sequence: CASSLGGVPGELFF. The chain combines TRBV7-2 with TRBJ2-2; the D call may be TRBD1 or TRBD2 (5 bases each). Trimming took off 1 base at V and 6 bases at J, with 9 bases between the two ends. The CDR3 length is 14 residues. Germline values: CDR1 SGHTA, CDR2 FQGNSA.

The chain combines TRBV7-6 with TRBJ2-1; D ambiguous. Trimming took 5 bases from V and 0 from J, leaving 14 bases between them. CDR3 length: 16 residues. Looked up from germline, CDR1 is SGHVS and CDR2 is FNYEAQ. For the CDR3, the DNA is TGTGCCAGCAGCCAAGTAGGGCGTTCCTCCTACAATGAGCAGTTCTTC. Translating it yields CASSQVGRSSYNEQFF.

The chain couples TRBV6-5 to TRBJ1-1, with D unresolved. This CDR3 is 13 amino acids long. Germline assignment: CDR1 MNHEY and CDR2 SVGAGI. V lost 0 bases and J 5 bases, leaving 7 bases between the germline ends. CDR3 residues: CASSYSSQTEAFF. In nucleotides, the CDR3 is TGTGCCAGCAGTTACTCGAGTCAAACTGAAGCTTTCTTT.